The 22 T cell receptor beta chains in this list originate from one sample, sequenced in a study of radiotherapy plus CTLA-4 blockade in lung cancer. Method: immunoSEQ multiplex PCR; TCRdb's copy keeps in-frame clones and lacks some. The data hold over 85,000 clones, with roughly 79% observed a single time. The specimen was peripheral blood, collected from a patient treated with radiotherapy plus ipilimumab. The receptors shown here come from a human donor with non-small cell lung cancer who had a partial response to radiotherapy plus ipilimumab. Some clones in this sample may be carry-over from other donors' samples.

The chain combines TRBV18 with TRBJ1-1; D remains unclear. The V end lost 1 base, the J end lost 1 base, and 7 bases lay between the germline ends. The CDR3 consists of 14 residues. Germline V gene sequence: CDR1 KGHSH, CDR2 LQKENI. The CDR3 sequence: CASSPRAGNTEAFF. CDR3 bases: TGTGCCAGCTCACCACGGGCAGGGAACACTGAAGCTTTCTTT.

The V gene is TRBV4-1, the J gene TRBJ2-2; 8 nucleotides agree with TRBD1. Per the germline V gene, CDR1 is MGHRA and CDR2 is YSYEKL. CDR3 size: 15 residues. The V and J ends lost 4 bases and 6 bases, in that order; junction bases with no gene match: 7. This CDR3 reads CASSLQGGLAGELFF. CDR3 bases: TGCGCCAGCAGCCTACAGGGGGGTTTGGCCGGGGAGCTGTTTTTT.

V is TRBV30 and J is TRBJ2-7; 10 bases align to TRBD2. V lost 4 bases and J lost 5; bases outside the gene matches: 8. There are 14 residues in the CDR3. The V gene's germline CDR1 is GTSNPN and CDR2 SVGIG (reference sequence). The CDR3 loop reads CAWNSGRPLHEQYF. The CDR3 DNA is TGTGCCTGGAATAGCGGGAGGCCCCTCCACGAGCAGTACTTC.

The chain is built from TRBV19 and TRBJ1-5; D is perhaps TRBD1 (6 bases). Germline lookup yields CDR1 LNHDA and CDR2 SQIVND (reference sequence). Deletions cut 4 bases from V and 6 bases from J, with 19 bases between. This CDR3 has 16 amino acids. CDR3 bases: TGTGCCAGTAGTACTCGATATCGGCAGGGGACTCAGCCCCAGCATTTT. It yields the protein CASSTRYRQGTQPQHF.

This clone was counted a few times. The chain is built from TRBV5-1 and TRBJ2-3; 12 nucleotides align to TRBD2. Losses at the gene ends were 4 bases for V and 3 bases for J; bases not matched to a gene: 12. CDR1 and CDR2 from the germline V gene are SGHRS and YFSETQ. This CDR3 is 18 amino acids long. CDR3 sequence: CASSAQPLAGGKTDTQYF. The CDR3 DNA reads TGCGCCAGCAGCGCGCAGCCCCTAGCGGGAGGGAAGACAGATACGCAGTATTTT.

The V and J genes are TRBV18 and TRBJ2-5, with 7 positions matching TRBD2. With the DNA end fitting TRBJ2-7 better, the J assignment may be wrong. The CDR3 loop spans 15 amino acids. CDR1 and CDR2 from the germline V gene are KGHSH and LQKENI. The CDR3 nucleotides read TGTGCCAGCTCACCAGTTCGAGCGGGGTCCTACGAGCAGTACTTC. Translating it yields CASSPVRAGSYEQYF.

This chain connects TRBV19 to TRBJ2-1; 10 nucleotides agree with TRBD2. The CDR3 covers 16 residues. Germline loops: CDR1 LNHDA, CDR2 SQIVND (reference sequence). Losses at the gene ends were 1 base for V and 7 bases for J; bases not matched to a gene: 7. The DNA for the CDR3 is TGTGCCAGTAGTATAGGGGGGTCTAGCGGGAGTAATGAGCAGTTCTTC. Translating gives CASSIGGSSGSNEQFF.

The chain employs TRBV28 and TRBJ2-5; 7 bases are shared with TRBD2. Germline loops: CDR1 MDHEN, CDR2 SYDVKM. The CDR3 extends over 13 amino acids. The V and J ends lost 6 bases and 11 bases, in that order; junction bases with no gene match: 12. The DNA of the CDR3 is TGTGCCAGCAGCCCACGCGGCGGGAGCCAGCAGTACTTC. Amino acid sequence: CASSPRGGSQQYF.

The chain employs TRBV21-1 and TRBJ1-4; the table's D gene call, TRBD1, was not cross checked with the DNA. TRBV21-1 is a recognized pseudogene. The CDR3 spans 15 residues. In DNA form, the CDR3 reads TGTGCCAGCAGCAAAGGGGGACAATCTAATGAAAAACTGTTTTTT. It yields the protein CASSKGGQSNEKLFF.

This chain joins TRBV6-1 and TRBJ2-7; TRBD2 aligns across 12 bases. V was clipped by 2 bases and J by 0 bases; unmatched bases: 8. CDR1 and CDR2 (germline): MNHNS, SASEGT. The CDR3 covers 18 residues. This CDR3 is CASSEFGTSGGPSYEQYF. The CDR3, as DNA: TGTGCCAGCAGTGAATTTGGTACTAGCGGGGGGCCCTCCTACGAGCAGTACTTC.

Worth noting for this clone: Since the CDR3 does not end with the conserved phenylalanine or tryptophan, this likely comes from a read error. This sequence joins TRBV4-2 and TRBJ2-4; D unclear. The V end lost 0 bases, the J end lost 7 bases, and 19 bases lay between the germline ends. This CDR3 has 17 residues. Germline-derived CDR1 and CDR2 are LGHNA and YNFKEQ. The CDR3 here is CASSQDPPQALDNIQYS. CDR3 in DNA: TGTGCCAGCAGCCAAGACCCCCCGCAGGCTCTTGACAACATTCAGTACTCC.

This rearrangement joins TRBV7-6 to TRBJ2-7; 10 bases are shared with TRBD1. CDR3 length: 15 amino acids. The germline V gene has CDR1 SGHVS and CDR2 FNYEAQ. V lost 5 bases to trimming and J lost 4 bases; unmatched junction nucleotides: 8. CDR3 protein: CASSRETGGPYEQYF. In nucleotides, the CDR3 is TGTGCCAGCAGCCGGGAGACAGGGGGCCCTTACGAGCAGTACTTC.

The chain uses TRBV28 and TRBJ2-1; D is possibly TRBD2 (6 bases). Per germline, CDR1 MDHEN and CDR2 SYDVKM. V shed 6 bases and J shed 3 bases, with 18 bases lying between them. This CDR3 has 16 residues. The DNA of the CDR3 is TGTGCCAGCAGCCCGGGGGTGGGGAGTTACTACAATGAGCAGTTCTTC. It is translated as CASSPGVGSYYNEQFF.

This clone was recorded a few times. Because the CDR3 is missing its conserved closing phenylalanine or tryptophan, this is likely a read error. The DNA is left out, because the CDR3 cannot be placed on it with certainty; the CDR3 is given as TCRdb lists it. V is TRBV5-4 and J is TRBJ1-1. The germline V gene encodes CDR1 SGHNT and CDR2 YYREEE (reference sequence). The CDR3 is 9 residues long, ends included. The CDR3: CASSLGAGG.

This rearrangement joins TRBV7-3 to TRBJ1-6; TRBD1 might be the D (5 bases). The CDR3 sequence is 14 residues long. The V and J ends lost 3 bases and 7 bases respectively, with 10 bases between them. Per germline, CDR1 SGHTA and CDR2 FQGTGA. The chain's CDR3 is CASSFGGGNSPLHF. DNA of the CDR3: TGTGCCAGCAGCTTCGGCGGGGGAAATTCACCCCTCCACTTT.

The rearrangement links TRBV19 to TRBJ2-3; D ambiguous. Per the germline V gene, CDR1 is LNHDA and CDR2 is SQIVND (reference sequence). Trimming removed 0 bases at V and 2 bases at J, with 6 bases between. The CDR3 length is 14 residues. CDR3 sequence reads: CASSIELYTDTQYF. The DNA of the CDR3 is TGTGCCAGTAGTATAGAATTATACACAGATACGCAGTATTTT.

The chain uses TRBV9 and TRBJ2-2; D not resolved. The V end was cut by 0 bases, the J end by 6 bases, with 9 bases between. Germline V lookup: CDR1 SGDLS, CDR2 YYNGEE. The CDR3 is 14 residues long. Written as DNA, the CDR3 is TGTGCCAGCAGCGTAGGAACGGTCCCCGGGGAGCTGTTTTTT. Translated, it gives CASSVGTVPGELFF.

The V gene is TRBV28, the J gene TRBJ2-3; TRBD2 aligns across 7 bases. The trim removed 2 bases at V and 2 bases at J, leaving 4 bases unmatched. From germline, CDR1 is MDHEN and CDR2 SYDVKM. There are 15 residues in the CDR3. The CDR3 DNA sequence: TGTGCCAGCAGTTTAGCGGGGGACCTCACAGATACGCAGTATTTT. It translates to CASSLAGDLTDTQYF.

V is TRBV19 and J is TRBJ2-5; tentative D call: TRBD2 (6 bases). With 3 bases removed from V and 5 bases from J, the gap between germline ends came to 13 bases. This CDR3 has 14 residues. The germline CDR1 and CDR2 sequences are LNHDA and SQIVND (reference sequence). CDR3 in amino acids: CASSMVQGGETQYF. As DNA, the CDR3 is TGTGCCAGTAGTATGGTCCAGGGAGGTGAGACCCAGTACTTC. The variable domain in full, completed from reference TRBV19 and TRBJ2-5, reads DGGITQSPKYLFRKEGQNVTLSCEQNLNHDAMYWYRQDPGQGLRLIYYSQIVNDFQKGDIAEGYSVSREKKESFPLTVTSAQKNPTAFYLCASSMVQGGETQYFGPGTRLLVL.

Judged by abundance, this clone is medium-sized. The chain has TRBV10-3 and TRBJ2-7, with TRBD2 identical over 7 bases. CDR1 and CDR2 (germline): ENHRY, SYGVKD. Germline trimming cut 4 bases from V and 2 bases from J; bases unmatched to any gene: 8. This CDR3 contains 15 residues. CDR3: CAISGEGGSAYEQYF. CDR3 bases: TGTGCCATCAGTGGGGAGGGTGGCTCGGCCTACGAGCAGTACTTC.

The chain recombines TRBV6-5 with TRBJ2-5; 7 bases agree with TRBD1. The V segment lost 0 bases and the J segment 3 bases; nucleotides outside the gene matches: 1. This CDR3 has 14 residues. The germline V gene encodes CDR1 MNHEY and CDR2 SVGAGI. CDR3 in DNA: TGTGCCAGCAGTTACTCCACAGGGGAAGAGACCCAGTACTTC. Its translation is CASSYSTGEETQYF.

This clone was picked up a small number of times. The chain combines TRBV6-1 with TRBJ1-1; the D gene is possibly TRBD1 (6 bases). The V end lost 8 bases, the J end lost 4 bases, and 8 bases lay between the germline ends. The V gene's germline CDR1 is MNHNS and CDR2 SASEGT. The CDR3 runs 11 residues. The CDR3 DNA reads TGTGCCAGCCGAGGGGGCACTGAAGCTTTCTTT. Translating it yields CASRGGTEAFF.